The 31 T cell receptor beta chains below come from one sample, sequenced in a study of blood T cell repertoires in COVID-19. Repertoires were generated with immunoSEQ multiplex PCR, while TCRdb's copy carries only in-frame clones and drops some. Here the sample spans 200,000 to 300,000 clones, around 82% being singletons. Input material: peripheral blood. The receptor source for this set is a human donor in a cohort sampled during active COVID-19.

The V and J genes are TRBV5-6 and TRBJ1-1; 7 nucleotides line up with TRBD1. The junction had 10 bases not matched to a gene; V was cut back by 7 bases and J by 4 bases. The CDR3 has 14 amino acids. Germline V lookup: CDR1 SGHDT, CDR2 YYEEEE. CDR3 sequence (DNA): TGTGCCAGCCGCGTAGGGGGCTTCCCCACTGAAGCTTTCTTT. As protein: CASRVGGFPTEAFF. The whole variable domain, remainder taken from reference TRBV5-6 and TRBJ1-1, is DAGVTQSPTHLIKTRGQQVTLRCSPKSGHDTVSWYQQALGQGPQFIFQYYEEEERQRGNFPDRFSGHQFPNYSSELNVNALLLGDSALYLCASRVGGFPTEAFFGQGTRLTVV.

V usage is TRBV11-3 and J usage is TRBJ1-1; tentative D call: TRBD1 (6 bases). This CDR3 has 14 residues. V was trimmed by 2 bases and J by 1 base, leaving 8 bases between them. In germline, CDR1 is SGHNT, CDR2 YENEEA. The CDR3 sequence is CASSLQGKNTEAFF. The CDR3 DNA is TGTGCCAGCAGCTTACAGGGGAAGAACACTGAAGCTTTCTTT.

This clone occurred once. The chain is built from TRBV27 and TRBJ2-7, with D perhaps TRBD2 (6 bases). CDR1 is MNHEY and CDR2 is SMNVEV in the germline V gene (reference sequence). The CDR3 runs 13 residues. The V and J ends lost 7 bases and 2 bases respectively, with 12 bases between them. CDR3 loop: CASTAGNPYEQYF. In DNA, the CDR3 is TGTGCCAGCACGGCGGGAAACCCCTACGAGCAGTACTTC.

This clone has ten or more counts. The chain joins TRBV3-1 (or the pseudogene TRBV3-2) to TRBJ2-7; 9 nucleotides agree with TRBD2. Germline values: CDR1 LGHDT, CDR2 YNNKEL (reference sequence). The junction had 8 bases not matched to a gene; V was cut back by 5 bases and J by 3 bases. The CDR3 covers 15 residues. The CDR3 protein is CASSISGSRYYEQYF. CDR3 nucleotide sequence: TGTGCCAGCAGCATTAGCGGGAGTCGTTACTACGAGCAGTACTTC.

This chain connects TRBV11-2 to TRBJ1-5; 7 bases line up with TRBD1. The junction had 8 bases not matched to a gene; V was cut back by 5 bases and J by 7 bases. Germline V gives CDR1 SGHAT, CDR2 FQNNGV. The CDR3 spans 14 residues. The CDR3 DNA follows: TGTGCCAGCAGCCTTGACAGGGTGGGACAGCCCCAGCATTTT. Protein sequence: CASSLDRVGQPQHF.

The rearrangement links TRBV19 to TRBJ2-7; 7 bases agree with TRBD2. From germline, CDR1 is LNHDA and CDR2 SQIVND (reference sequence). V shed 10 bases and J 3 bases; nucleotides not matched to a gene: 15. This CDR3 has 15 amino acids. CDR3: CATNSASGEGYEQYF. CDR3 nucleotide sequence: TGTGCCACCAACAGCGCTAGCGGAGAGGGCTACGAGCAGTACTTC.

CDR3 residues: CASSPSMNTEAFF. The CDR3 nucleotides are TGTGCCAGCTCACCGTCTATGAACACTGAAGCTTTCTTT. The chain has TRBV18 and TRBJ1-1; D remains ambiguous. CDR3 length equals 13 residues. The germline gives CDR1 KGHSH, CDR2 LQKENI. V gave up 3 bases and J gave up 0 bases, with 5 bases separating them.

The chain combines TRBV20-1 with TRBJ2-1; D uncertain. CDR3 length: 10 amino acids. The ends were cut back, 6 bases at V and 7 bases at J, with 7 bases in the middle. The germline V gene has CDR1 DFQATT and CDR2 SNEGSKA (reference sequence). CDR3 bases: TGCAGTGCCACATTTAATGAGCAGTTCTTC. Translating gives CSATFNEQFF.

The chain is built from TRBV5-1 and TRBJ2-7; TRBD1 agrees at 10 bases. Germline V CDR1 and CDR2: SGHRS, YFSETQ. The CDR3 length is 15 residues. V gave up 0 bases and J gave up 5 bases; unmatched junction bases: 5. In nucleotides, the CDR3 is TGCGCCAGCAGCTTGGCCGGACAGGGGGGTAACGAGCAGTACTTC. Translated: CASSLAGQGGNEQYF.

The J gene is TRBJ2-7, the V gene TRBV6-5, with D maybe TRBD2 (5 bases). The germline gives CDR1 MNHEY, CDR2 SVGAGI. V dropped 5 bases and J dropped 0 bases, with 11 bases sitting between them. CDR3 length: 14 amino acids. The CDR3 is CASSPDWNSYEQYF. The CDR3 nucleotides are TGTGCCAGCAGTCCGGACTGGAACTCCTACGAGCAGTACTTC.

The CDR3 DNA is TGTGCCAGCAGCTTAGACTTTTCACTAGCGGGAACGAGCTCCTACGAGCAGTACTTC. Translation: CASSLDFSLAGTSSYEQYF. The rearrangement links TRBV7-9 to TRBJ2-7; TRBD2 aligns across 10 bases. The length of the CDR3 is 19 residues. V dropped 1 base and J dropped 0; count of bases not matched to a gene: 12. Per germline, CDR1 SEHNR and CDR2 FQNEAQ (reference sequence).

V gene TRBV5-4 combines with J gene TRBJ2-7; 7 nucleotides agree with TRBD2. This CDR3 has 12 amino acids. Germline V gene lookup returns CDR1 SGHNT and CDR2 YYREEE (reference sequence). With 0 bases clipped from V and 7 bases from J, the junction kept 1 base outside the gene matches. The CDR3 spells CASSLGGLEQYF. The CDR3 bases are TGTGCCAGCAGCTTGGGGGGACTAGAGCAGTACTTC.

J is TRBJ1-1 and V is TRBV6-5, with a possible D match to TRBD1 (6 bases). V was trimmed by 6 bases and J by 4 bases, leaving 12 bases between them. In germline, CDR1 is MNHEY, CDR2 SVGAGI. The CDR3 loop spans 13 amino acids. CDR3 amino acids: CASRDLRGTEAFF. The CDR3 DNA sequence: TGTGCCAGCAGAGACCTCAGGGGCACTGAAGCTTTCTTT.

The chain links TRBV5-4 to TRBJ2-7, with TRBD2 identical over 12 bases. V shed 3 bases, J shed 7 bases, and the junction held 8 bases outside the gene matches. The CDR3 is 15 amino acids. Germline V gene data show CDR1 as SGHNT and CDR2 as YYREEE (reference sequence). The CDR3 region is CASSSLAGGPGEQYF. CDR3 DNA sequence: TGTGCCAGCAGCTCCCTAGCGGGAGGGCCTGGTGAGCAGTACTTC.

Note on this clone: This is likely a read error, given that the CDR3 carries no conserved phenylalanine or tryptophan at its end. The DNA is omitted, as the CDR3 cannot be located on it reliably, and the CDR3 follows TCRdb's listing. CDR3 residues: CASSQGHREI. V gene TRBV4-1 combines with J gene TRBJ2-7; TRBD1, as called in the table, went unchecked against the DNA. CDR1 MGHRA and CDR2 YSYEKL come from the germline V gene. Ends included, the CDR3 has 10 residues.

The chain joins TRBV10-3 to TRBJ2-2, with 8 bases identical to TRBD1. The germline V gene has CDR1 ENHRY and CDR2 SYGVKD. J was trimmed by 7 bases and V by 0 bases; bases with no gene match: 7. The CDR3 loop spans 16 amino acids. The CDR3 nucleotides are TGTGCCATCAGTGAGTCTCCCAGGGGGCGGGTCGGGGAGCTGTTTTTT. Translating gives CAISESPRGRVGELFF.

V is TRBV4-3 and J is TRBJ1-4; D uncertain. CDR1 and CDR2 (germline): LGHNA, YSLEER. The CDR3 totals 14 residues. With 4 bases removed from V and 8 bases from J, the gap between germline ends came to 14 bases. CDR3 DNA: TGCGCCAGCAGCCCCAGTCCCAGTCCAGAAAAACTGTTTTTT. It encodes CASSPSPSPEKLFF.

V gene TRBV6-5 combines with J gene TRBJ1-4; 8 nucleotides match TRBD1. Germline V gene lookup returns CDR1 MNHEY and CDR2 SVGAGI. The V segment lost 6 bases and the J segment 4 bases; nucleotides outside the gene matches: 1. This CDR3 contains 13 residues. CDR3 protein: CASRTGVNEKLFF. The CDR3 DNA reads TGTGCCAGCAGGACAGGGGTTAATGAAAAACTGTTTTTT.

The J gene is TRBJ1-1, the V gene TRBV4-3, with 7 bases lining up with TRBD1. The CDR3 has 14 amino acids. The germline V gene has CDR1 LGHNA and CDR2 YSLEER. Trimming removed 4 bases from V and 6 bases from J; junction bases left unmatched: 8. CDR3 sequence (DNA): TGCGCCAGCAGCCTTGGACAGGTTAGTTCTGAAGCTTTCTTT. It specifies CASSLGQVSSEAFF.

CDR3 in DNA: TGTGCCAGCAGTGAACCATGGTGGACAGGGGATGAAAAACTGTTTTTT. Encoded protein: CASSEPWWTGDEKLFF. The chain combines TRBV6-1 with TRBJ1-4; 9 nucleotides align to TRBD1. This CDR3 has 16 amino acids. CDR1 MNHNS and CDR2 SASEGT come from the germline V gene. Losses at the gene ends were 2 bases for V and 6 bases for J; bases not matched to a gene: 7.

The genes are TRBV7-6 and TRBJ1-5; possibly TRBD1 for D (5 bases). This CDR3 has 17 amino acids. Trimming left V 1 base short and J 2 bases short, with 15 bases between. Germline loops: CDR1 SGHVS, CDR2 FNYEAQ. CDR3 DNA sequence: TGTGCCAGCAGCTTAGAGCCCCGGCAGGGCGGCAATCAGCCCCAGCATTTT. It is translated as CASSLEPRQGGNQPQHF.

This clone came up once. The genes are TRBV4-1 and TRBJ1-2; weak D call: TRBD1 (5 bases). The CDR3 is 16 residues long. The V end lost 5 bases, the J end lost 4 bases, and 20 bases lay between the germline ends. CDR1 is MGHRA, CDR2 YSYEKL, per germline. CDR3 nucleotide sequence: TGCGCCAGCAGCGACCGCCGGATTTGGAGGGGCTATGGCTACACCTTC. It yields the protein CASSDRRIWRGYGYTF.

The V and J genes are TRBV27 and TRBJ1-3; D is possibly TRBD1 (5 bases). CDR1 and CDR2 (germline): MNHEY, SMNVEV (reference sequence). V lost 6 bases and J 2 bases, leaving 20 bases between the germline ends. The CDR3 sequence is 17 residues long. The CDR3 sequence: CASSGLGAGGAGNTIYF. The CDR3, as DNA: TGTGCCAGCAGCGGTCTCGGGGCGGGGGGGGCTGGAAACACCATATATTTT.

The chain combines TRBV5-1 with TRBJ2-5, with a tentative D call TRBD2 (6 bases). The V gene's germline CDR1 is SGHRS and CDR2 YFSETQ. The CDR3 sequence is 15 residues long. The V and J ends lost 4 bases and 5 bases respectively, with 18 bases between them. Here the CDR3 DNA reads TGCGCCAGCAGCCCGGCACCGGGAGTGGTGGAGACCCAGTACTTC. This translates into CASSPAPGVVETQYF. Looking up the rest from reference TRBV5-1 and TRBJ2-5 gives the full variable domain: KAGVTQTPRYLIKTRGQQVTLSCSPISGHRSVSWYQQTPGQGLQFLFEYFSETQRNKGNFPGRFSGRQFSNSRSEMNVSTLELGDSALYLCASSPAPGVVETQYFGPGTRLLVL.

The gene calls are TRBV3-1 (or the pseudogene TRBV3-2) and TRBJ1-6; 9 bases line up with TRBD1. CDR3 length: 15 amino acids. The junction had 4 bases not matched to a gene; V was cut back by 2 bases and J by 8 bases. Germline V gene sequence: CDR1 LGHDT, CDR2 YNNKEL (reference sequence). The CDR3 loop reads CASSQNTGGDSPLHF. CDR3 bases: TGTGCCAGCAGCCAAAATACAGGGGGCGATTCACCCCTCCACTTT.

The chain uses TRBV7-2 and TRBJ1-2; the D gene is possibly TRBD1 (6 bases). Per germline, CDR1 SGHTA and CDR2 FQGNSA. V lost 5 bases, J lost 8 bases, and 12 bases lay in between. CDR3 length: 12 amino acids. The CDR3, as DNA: TGTGCCAGCAGCCCGACAGGCTCCGGCTACACCTTC. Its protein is CASSPTGSGYTF. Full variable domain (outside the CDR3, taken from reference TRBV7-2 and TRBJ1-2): GAGVSQSPSNKVTEKGKDVELRCDPISGHTALYWYRQSLGQGLEFLIYFQGNSAPDKSGLPSDRFSAERTGGSVSTLTIQRTQQEDSAVYLCASSPTGSGYTFGSGTRLTVV.

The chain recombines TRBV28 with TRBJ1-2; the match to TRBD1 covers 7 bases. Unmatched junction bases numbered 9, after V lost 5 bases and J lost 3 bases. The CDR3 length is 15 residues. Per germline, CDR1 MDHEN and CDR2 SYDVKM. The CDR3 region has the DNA TGTGCCAGCAGTACCCTGAGGGGGCGCGACTATGGCTACACCTTC. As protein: CASSTLRGRDYGYTF.

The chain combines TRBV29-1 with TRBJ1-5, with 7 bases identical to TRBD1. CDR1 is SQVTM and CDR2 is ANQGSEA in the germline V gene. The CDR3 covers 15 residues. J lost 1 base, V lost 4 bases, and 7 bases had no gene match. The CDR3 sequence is CSVVMEGASNQPQHF. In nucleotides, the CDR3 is TGCAGCGTTGTAATGGAGGGGGCAAGCAATCAGCCCCAGCATTTT.

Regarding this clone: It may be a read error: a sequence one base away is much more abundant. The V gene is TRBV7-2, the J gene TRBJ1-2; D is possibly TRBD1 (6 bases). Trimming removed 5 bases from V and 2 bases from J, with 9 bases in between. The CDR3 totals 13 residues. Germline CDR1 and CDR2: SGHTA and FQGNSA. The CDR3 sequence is CASSQGRNYGYTF. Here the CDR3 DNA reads TGTGCCAGCAGCCAGGGGCGCAACTATGGCTACACCTTC.

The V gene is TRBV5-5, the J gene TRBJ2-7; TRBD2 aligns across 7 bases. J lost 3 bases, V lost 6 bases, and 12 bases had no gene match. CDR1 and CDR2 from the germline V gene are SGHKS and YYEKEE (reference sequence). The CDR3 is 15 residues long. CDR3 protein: CASNLRDYSYYEQYF. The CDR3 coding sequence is TGTGCCAGCAACCTTCGGGACTACTCGTACTACGAGCAGTACTTC. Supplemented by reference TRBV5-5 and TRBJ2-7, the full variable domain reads DAGVTQSPTHLIKTRGQQVTLRCSPISGHKSVSWYQQVLGQGPQFIFQYYEKEERGRGNFPDRFSARQFPNYSSELNVNALLLGDSALYLCASNLRDYSYYEQYFGPGTRLTVT.

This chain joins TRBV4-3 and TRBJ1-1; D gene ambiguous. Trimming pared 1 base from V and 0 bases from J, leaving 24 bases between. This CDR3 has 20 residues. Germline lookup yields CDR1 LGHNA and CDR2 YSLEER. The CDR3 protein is CASSQVLGPGALGMNTEAFF. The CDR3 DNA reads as TGCGCCAGCAGCCAAGTTTTGGGTCCGGGAGCCCTAGGCATGAACACTGAAGCTTTCTTT.